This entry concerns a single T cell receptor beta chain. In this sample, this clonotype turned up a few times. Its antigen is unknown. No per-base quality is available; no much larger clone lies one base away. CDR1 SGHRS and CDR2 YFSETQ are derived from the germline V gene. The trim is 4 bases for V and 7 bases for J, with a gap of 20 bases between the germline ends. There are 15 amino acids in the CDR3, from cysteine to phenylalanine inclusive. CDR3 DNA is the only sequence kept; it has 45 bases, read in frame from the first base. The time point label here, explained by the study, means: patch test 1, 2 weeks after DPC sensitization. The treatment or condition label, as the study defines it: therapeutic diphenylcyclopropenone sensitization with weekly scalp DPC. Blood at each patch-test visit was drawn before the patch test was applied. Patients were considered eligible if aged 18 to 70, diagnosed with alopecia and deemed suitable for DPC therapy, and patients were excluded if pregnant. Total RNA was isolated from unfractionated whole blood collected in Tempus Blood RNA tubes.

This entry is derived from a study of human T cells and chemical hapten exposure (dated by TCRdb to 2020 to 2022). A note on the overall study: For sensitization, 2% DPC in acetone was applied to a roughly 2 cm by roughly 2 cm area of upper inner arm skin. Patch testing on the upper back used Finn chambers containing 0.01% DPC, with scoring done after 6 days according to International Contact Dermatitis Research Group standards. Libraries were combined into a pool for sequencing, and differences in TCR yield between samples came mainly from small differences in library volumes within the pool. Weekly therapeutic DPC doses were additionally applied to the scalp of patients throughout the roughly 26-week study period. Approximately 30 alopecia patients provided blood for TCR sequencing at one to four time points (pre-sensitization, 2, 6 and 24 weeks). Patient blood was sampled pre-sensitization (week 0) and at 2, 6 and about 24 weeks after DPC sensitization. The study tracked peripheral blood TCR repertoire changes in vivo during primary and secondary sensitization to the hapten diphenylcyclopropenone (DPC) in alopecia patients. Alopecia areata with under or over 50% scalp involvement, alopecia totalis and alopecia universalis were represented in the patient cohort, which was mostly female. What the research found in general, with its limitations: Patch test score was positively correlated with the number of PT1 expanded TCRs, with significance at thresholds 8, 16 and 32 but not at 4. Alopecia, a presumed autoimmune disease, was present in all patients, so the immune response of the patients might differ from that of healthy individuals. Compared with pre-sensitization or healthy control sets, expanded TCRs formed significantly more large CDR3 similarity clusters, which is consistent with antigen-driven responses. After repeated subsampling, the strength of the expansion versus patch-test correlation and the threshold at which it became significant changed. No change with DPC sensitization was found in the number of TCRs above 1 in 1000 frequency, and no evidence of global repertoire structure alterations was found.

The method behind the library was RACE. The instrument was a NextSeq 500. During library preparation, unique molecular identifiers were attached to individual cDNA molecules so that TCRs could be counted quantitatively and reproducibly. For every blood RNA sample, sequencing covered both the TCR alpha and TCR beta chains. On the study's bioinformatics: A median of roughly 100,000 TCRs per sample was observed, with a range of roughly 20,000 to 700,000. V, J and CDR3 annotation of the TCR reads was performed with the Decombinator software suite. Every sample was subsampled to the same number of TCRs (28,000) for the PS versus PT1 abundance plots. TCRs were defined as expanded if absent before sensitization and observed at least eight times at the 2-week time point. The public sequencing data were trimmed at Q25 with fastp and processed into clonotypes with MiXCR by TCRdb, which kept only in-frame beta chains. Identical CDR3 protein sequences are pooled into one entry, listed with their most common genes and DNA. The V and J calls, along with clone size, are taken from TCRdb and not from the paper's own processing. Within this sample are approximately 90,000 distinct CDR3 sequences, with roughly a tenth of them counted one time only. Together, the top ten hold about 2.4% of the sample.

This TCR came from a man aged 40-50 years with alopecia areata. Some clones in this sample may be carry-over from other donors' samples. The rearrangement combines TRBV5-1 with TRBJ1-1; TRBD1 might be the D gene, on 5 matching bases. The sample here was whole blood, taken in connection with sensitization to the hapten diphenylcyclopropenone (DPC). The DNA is TGCGCCAGCAGCCTCAGGGACGGCCTGCCGGTTGAAGCTTTCTTT. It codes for CASSLRDGLPVEAFF.